A selection of T cell receptor beta chains follows, all from one sample in a study of blood T cell repertoires in COVID-19. Profiling relied on immunoSEQ multiplex PCR, and the TCRdb table lists in-frame clones only, not all of them. The sample records around 130,000 clones, 84% being singletons. Sequenced material: peripheral blood. The receptors originated from an older woman with acute or convalescent COVID-19. The CDR3 runs from the conserved cysteine through the conserved F or W. D genes are given only for firm matches. Size tells how often a clone was seen (once, few, many) or the class of an expanded clone, and some rows leave it out.

J gene	V gene	D gene	CDR3 length	clone size	CDR3 protein	CDR3 DNA
TRBJ1-2	TRBV5-6	NA	13	NA	CASSPNAPLGYTF	TGTGCCAGCTCCCCAAATGCCCCACTTGGCTACACCTTC
TRBJ2-5	TRBV5-6	NA	15	NA	CASSLARTKKETQYF	TGTGCCAGCAGCTTGGCCCGGACAAAAAAAGAGACCCAGTACTTC
TRBJ1-1	TRBV6-5	NA	13	NA	CASISAGNTEAFF	TGTGCCAGCATAAGCGCTGGGAACACTGAAGCTTTCTTT
TRBJ2-1	TRBV7-2	TRBD2	14	NA	CASSLVGRGGEQFF	TGTGCCAGCAGCTTAGTCGGTCGGGGGGGTGAGCAGTTCTTC
TRBJ1-1	TRBV12-3/TRBV12-4	NA	13	once	CASSRGQNTEAFF	TGTGCCAGCAGTCGAGGACAGAACACTGAAGCTTTCTTT
TRBJ2-3	TRBV19	NA	15	NA	CASKLSPGALDTQYF	TGTGCCAGTAAACTTTCCCCAGGGGCTTTAGATACGCAGTATTTT
TRBJ2-4	TRBV15	NA	22	NA	CATSTPAGRVGSLIVAKNIQYF	TGTGCCACCAGCACCCCGGCGGGGCGGGTGGGCAGTCTGATCGTAGCCAAAAACATTCAGTACTTC
TRBJ2-5	TRBV5-4	TRBD1	14	NA	CASSQDRAKETQYF	TGTGCCAGCAGTCAAGACAGGGCCAAAGAGACCCAGTACTTC
TRBJ1-3	TRBV7-8	NA	14	NA	CASTVQGTGNTIYF	TGTGCCAGCACCGTACAGGGTACAGGAAACACCATATATTTT
TRBJ1-4	TRBV7-9	TRBD1	13	NA	CASSNTGVVELFF	TGTGCCAGCAGCAACACAGGGGTAGTCGAACTGTTTTTT
TRBJ1-2	TRBV4-1	TRBD1	14	NA	CASSQEGQGRSYTF	TGCGCCAGCAGCCAAGAGGGACAGGGGAGAAGCTACACCTTC
TRBJ1-1	TRBV5-4	NA	12	NA	CASSPSRTEAFF	TGTGCCAGCAGCCCCTCGAGGACTGAAGCTTTCTTT
TRBJ2-5	TRBV18	NA	15	NA	CASSPTRTDQETQYF	TGTGCCAGCTCACCGACGCGGACAGACCAAGAGACCCAGTACTTC
TRBJ1-2	TRBV2	NA	11	few	CASSAGYGYTF	TGTGCCAGCAGTGCGGGCTATGGCTACACCTTC
TRBJ2-1	TRBV27	NA	17	few	CASSLSGGPFSYNEQFF	TGTGCCAGCAGTTTATCGGGGGGACCTTTTTCCTACAATGAGCAGTTCTTC